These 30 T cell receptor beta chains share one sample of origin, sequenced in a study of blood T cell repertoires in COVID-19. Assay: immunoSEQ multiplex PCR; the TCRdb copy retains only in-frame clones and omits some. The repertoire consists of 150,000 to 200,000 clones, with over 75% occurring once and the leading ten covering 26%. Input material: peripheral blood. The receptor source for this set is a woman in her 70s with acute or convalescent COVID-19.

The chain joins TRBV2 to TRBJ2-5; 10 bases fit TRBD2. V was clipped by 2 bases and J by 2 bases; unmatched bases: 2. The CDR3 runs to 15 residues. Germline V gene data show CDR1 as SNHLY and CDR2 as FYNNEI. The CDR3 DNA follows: TGTGCCAGCAGTGAACTAGCGGGAGATCAAGAGACCCAGTACTTC. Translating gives CASSELAGDQETQYF.

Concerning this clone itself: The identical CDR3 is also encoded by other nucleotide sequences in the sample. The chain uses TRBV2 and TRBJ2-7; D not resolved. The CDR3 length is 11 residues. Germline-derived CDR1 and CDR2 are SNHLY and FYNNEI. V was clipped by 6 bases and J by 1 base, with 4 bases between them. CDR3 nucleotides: TGTGCCAGCAGCCCATCCTACGAGCAGTACTTC. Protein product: CASSPSYEQYF.

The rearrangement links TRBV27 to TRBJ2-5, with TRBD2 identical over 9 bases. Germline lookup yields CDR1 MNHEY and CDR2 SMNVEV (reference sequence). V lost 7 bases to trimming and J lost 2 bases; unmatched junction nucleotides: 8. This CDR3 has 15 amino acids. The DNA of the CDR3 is TGTGCCAGCAACTGGGGGACTAGCCCACAAGAGACCCAGTACTTC. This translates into CASNWGTSPQETQYF.

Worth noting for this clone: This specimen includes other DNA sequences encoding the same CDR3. DNA of the CDR3: TGTGCCAGTACCACAGAGTATGGCTACACCTTC. This encodes CASTTEYGYTF. The V call is TRBV19, the J call TRBJ1-2; D unclear. CDR1 is LNHDA, CDR2 SQIVND, per germline (reference sequence). This CDR3 is 11 amino acids long. Trimming pared 7 bases from V and 5 bases from J, leaving 8 bases between.

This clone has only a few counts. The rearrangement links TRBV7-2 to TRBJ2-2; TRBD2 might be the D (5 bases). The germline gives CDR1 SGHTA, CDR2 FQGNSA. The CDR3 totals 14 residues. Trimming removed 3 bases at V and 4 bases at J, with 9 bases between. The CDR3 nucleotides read TGTGCCAGCAGCTTCTCGGCGGGCACCGGGGAGCTGTTTTTT. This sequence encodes CASSFSAGTGELFF.

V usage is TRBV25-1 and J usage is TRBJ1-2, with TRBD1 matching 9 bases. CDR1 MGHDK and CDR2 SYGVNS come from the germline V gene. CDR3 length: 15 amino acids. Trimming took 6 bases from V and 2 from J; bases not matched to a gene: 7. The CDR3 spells CASRGQGYGNYGYTF. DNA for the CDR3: TGTGCCAGCAGGGGACAGGGATATGGAAACTATGGCTACACCTTC.

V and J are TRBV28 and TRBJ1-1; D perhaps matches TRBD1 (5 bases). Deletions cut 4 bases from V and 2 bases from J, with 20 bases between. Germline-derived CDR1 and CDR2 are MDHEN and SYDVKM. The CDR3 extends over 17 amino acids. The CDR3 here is CASSSQRRDSYNTEAFF. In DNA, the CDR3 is TGTGCCAGCAGTTCCCAGCGGAGGGACTCGTATAACACTGAAGCTTTCTTT.

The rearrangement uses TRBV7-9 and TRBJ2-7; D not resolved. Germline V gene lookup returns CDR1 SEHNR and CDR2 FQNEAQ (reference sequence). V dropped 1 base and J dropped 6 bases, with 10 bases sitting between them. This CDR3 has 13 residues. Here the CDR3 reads CASSLGEAREQYF. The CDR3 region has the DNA TGTGCCAGCAGCTTAGGTGAGGCCCGCGAGCAGTACTTC.

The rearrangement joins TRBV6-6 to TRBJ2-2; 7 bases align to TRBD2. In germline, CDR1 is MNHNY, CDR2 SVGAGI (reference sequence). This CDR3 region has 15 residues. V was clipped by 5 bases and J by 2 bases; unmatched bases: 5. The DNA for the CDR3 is TGTGCCAGCAGTGAGCGGGATTCAAACACCGGGGAGCTGTTTTTT. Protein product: CASSERDSNTGELFF.

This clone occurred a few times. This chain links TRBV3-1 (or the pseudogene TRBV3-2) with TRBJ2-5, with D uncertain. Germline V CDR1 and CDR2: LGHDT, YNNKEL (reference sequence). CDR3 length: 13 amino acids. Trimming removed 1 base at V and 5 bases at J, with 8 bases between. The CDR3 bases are TGTGCCAGCAGCCAAGCCTCCCGGGAGACCCAGTACTTC. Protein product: CASSQASRETQYF.

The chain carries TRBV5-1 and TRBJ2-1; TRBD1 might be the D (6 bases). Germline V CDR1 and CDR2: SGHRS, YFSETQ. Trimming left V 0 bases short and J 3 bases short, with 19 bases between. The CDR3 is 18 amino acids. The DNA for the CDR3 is TGCGCCAGCAGCTTGGCCTATCAGTCGCAGGGGATCTACAATGAGCAGTTCTTC. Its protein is CASSLAYQSQGIYNEQFF.

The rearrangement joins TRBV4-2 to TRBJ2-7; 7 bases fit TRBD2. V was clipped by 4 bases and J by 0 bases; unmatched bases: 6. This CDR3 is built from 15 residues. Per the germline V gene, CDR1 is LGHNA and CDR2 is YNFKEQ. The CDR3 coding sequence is TGTGCCAGCAGCCGAGGGGAGGGACTCTCCTACGAGCAGTACTTC. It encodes CASSRGEGLSYEQYF.

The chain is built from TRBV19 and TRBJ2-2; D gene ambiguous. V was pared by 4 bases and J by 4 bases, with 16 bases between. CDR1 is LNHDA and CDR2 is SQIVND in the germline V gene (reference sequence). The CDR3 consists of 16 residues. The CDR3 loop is CASSTRPTPGTGELFF. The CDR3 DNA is TGTGCCAGTAGTACCCGACCCACCCCGGGCACCGGGGAGCTGTTTTTT.

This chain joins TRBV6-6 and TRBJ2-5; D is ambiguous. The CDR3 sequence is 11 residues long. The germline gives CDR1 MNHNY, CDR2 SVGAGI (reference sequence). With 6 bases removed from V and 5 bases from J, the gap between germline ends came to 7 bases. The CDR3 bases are TGTGCCAGCAGCGAGGAGGAGACCCAGTACTTC. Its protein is CASSEEETQYF.

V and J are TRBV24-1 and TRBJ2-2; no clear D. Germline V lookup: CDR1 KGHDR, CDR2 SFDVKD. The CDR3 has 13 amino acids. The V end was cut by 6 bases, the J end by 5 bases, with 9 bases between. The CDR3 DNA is TGTGCCACCAGTTTTGGAGCGACCGGGGAGCTGTTTTTT. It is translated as CATSFGATGELFF.

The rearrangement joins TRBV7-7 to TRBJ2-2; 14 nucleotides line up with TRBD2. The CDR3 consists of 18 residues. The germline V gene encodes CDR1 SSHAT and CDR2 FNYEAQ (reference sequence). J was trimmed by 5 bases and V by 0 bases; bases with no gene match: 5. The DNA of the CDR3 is TGTGCCAGCAGCTTAGCGTCGGGACTAGCGGGAGAGACCGGGGAGCTGTTTTTT. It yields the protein CASSLASGLAGETGELFF.

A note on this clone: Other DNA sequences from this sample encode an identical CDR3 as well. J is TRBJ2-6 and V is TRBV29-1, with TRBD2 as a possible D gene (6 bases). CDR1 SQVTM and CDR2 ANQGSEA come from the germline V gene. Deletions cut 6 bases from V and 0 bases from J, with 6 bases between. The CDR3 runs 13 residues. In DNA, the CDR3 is TGCAGCGTCGGGAGCTCTGGGGCCAACGTCCTGACTTTC. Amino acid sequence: CSVGSSGANVLTF.

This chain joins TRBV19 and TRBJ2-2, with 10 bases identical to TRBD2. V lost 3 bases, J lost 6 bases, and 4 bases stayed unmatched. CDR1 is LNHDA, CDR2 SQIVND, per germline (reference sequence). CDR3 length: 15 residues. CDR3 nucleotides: TGTGCCAGTAGTATGCTAGCGGGAGCATCCGGGGAGCTGTTTTTT. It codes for CASSMLAGASGELFF.

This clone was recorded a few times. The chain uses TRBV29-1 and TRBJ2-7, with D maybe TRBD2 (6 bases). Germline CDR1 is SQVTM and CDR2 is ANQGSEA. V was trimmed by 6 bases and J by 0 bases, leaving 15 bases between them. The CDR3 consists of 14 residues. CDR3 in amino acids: CSVRLDGSSYEQYF. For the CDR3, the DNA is TGCAGCGTACGATTGGACGGGAGCTCCTACGAGCAGTACTTC.

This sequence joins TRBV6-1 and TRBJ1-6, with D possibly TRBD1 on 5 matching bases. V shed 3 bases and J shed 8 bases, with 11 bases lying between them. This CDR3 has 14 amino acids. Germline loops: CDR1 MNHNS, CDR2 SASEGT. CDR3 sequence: CASSERGGYSPLHF. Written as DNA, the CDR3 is TGTGCCAGCAGTGAGCGGGGGGGGTATTCACCCCTCCACTTT.

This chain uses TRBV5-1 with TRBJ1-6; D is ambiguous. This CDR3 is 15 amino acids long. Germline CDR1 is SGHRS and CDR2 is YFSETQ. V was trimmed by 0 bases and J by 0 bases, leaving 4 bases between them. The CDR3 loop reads CASSLAYSYNSPLHF. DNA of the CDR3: TGCGCCAGCAGCTTGGCCTACTCCTATAATTCACCCCTCCACTTT.

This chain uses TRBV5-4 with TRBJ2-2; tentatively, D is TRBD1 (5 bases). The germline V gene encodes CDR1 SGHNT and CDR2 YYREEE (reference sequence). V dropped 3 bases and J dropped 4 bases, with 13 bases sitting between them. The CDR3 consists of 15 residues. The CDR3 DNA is TGTGCCAGCAGCTACAACGCCCAGGGCACCGGGGAGCTGTTTTTT. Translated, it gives CASSYNAQGTGELFF.

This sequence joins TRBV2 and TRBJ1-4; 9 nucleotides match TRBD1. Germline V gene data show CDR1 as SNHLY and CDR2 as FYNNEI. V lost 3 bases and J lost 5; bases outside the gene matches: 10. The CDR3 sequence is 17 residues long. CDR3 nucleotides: TGTGCCAGCAGTGAGATGGGACAGGGCACCTTGAATGAAAAACTGTTTTTT. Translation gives CASSEMGQGTLNEKLFF. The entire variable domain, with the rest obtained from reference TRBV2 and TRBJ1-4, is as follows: EPEVTQTPSHQVTQMGQEVILRCVPISNHLYFYWYRQILGQKVEFLVSFYNNEISEKSEIFDDQFSVERPDGSNFTLKIRSTKLEDSAMYFCASSEMGQGTLNEKLFFGSGTQLSVL.

CDR3 region: CASSTGRAGAYNEQFF. Written as DNA, the CDR3 is TGTGCCAGCTCAACGGGGAGGGCGGGAGCCTACAATGAGCAGTTCTTC. The chain combines TRBV18 with TRBJ2-1; 7 bases agree with TRBD2. Germline V gene data show CDR1 as KGHSH and CDR2 as LQKENI. V was clipped by 5 bases and J by 2 bases; unmatched bases: 9. This CDR3 contains 16 residues.

CDR3 nucleotides: TGTGCCAGCAGCTCCTTTGGCGGGACAGGTTACGAGCAGTACTTC. Translated, it gives CASSSFGGTGYEQYF. The chain uses TRBV6-5 and TRBJ2-7; 8 bases are shared with TRBD1. V lost 6 bases to trimming and J lost 4 bases; unmatched junction nucleotides: 11. Germline V CDR1 and CDR2: MNHEY, SVGAGI. This CDR3 region has 15 residues.

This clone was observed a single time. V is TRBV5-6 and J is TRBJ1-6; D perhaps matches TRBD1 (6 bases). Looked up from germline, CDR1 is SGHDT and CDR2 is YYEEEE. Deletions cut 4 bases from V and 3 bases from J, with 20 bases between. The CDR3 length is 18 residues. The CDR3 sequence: CASSLAPRQDNYNSPLHF. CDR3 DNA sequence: TGTGCCAGCAGCCTCGCCCCCCGACAGGACAACTATAATTCACCCCTCCACTTT.

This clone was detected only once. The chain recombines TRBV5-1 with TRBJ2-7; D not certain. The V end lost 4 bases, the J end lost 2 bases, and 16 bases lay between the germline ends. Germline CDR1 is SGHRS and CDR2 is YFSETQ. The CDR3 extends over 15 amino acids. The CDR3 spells CASSATASLAYEQYF. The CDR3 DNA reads TGCGCCAGCAGCGCCACAGCCTCCCTGGCCTACGAGCAGTACTTC.

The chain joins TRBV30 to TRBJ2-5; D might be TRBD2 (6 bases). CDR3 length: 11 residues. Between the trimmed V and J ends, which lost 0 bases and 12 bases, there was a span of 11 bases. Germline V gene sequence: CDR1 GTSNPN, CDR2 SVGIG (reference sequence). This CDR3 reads CAWSVRGGKYF. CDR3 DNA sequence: TGTGCCTGGAGTGTACGGGGCGGGAAGTACTTC.

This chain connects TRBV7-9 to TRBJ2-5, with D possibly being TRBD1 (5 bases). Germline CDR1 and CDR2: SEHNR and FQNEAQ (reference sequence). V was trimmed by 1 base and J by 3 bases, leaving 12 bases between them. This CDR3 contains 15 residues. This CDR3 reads CASSLGQYQKETQYF. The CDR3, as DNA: TGTGCCAGCAGCTTAGGACAGTACCAGAAAGAGACCCAGTACTTC.

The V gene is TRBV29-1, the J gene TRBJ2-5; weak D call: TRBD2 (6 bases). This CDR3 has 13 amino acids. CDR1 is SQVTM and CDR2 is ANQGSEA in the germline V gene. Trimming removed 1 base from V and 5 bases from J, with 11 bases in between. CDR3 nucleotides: TGCAGCGTTGAAGGCGGGGCTAGGGAGACCCAGTACTTC. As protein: CSVEGGARETQYF.